The 22 T cell receptor beta chains listed next were all sequenced from one sample in a study of shared T cell receptors in the human thymus. Method: immunoSEQ multiplex PCR; TCRdb's copy keeps in-frame clones and lacks some. This table holds around 730,000 clones, approximately 83% found once. These data also formed part of another study, on human thymus T cells.

Sequences were obtained from thymocytes. The receptor set was obtained from a girl under three years old with a congenital heart defect.

This clone appeared once. The rearrangement uses TRBV7-2 and TRBJ2-2, with 10 bases matching TRBD2. The V gene end was trimmed by 5 bases and the J gene end by 6 bases; junction bases not matched to a gene: 9. CDR1 is SGHTA, CDR2 FQGNSA, per germline. CDR3 length: 16 amino acids. For the CDR3, the DNA is TGTGCCAGCAGCCCTAAGCTAGCGGGGGACGCCGGGGAGCTGTTTTTT. This gives the protein CASSPKLAGDAGELFF.

The chain combines TRBV6-1 with TRBJ1-1, with TRBD1 as a possible D gene (5 bases). V lost 2 bases and J lost 1, with 20 bases in between. In germline, CDR1 is MNHNS, CDR2 SASEGT. The CDR3 runs to 18 residues. The CDR3, as DNA: TGTGCCAGCAGTGAAACAAAACCCCGACAGCTCCGGAACACTGAAGCTTTCTTT. It specifies CASSETKPRQLRNTEAFF.

The V and J genes are TRBV10-3 and TRBJ1-2; the match to TRBD1 covers 12 bases. CDR3 length: 15 amino acids. Trimming removed 3 bases from V and 8 bases from J; junction bases left unmatched: 7. The germline CDR1 and CDR2 sequences are ENHRY and SYGVKD. CDR3 DNA sequence: TGTGCCATCAGTGAACCGGGACAGGGGGCGATCGGCTACACCTTC. Its translation: CAISEPGQGAIGYTF.

V usage is TRBV5-1 and J usage is TRBJ1-2, with 9 bases identical to TRBD1. The CDR3 length is 13 residues. The V and J ends lost 4 bases and 4 bases, in that order; junction bases with no gene match: 2. Germline CDR1 is SGHRS and CDR2 is YFSETQ. This chain's CDR3 is CASSGQGFYGYTF. In DNA, the CDR3 is TGCGCCAGCAGCGGACAGGGGTTCTATGGCTACACCTTC.

This clone has just one count. CDR3 DNA sequence: TGTGCCTGGGGACAGACCAACTATGGCTACACCTTC. This gives the protein CAWGQTNYGYTF. The chain combines TRBV30 with TRBJ1-2; tentative D call: TRBD1 (6 bases). Germline-derived CDR1 and CDR2 are GTSNPN and SVGIG (reference sequence). Trimming stripped 5 bases from V and 2 bases from J, with 9 bases between. The CDR3 spans 12 residues. Looking up the rest from reference TRBV30 and TRBJ1-2 gives the full variable domain: SQTIHQWPATLVQPVGSPLSLECTVEGTSNPNLYWYRQAAGRGLQLLFYSVGIGQISSEVPQNLSASRPQDRQFILSSKKLLLSDSGFYLCAWGQTNYGYTFGSGTRLTVV.

The chain is built from TRBV6-5 and TRBJ2-5, with 8 positions matching TRBD1. This CDR3 spans 15 amino acids. V shed 6 bases, J shed 1 base, and the junction held 7 bases outside the gene matches. CDR1 MNHEY and CDR2 SVGAGI come from the germline V gene. The CDR3, as DNA: TGTGCCAGCAGACAAGGGGACAGGTCCCAAGAGACCCAGTACTTC. Translation: CASRQGDRSQETQYF.

The chain couples TRBV4-3 to TRBJ2-1; 7 nucleotides match TRBD2. Germline CDR1 LGHNA, CDR2 YSLEER. The CDR3 consists of 20 residues. Trimming cost V 0 bases and J 3 bases; bases outside gene matches: 17. CDR3 nucleotide sequence: TGCGCCAGCAGCCAAGAAAGCGGGGCCCGTCTGCGGTCCTGCTACAATGAGCAGTTCTTC. Translation gives CASSQESGARLRSCYNEQFF.

CDR3 sequence: CASSGPFVGGLNEKLFF. The DNA for the CDR3 is TGTGCCAGCAGTGGTCCATTCGTGGGGGGTTTAAATGAAAAACTGTTTTTT. The chain is built from TRBV25-1 and TRBJ1-4, with D perhaps matching TRBD1 (5 bases). The CDR3 spans 17 residues. V lost 4 bases, J lost 5 bases, and 20 bases lay in between. The germline V gene has CDR1 MGHDK and CDR2 SYGVNS.

The chain's CDR3 is CASSDSQGLNTDTQYF. The CDR3 DNA reads TGTGCCAGCAGCGACTCACAGGGGTTAAACACAGATACGCAGTATTTT. This chain links TRBV13 with TRBJ2-3; 7 bases are a match to TRBD1. Germline assignment: CDR1 PRHDT and CDR2 FYEKMQ (reference sequence). V dropped 5 bases and J dropped 2; count of bases not matched to a gene: 10. The CDR3 is 16 residues long.

This chain joins TRBV5-1 and TRBJ1-1, with D maybe TRBD1 (5 bases). The V gene's germline CDR1 is SGHRS and CDR2 YFSETQ. The CDR3 runs to 19 residues. Trimming removed 3 bases at V and 3 bases at J, with 27 bases between. The CDR3: CASSSTRYEPGMWHTEAFF. The CDR3 DNA reads TGCGCCAGCAGCTCAACACGTTACGAACCAGGGATGTGGCACACTGAAGCTTTCTTT.

The rearrangement uses TRBV11-2 and TRBJ1-2; TRBD1 matches 10 bases. V dropped 5 bases and J dropped 6; count of bases not matched to a gene: 9. Germline V gene lookup returns CDR1 SGHAT and CDR2 FQNNGV. The CDR3 is 15 residues long. The CDR3 DNA reads TGTGCCAGCAGCCCCGACCGGGACAGGGGACATGGCTACACCTTC. This sequence encodes CASSPDRDRGHGYTF.

The rearrangement uses TRBV4-1 and TRBJ2-6; 7 nucleotides line up with TRBD1. From germline, CDR1 is MGHRA and CDR2 YSYEKL. This CDR3 is 17 amino acids long. The ends lost 3 bases at V and 8 bases at J; junction bases unmatched: 13. The DNA of the CDR3 is TGCGCCAGCAGCCAGGCGTATACAGGGGAAGGGACCAACGTCCTGACTTTC. It is translated as CASSQAYTGEGTNVLTF.

Remarks on this clone: Other nucleotide sequences from this sample produce the same CDR3. The chain is built from TRBV6-5 and TRBJ1-3, with D tentatively TRBD1 (6 bases). The CDR3 sequence is 15 residues long. The V end was cut by 2 bases, the J end by 0 bases, with 8 bases between. The germline V gene has CDR1 MNHEY and CDR2 SVGAGI. This CDR3 reads CASSYRRGSGNTIYF. The CDR3 nucleotides are TGTGCCAGCAGTTACCGCAGGGGCTCTGGAAACACCATATATTTT.

V usage is TRBV28 and J usage is TRBJ2-3; 10 nucleotides line up with TRBD1. Germline values: CDR1 MDHEN, CDR2 SYDVKM. This CDR3 is 15 amino acids long. J gave up 5 bases and V 4 bases, and 6 bases lay outside the gene matches. Here the CDR3 reads CASSSRDRGLDTQYF. For the CDR3, the DNA is TGTGCCAGCAGTTCCCGGGACAGGGGTTTAGATACGCAGTATTTT.

The V and J genes are TRBV7-9 and TRBJ2-1, with 8 bases matching TRBD1. The germline V gene has CDR1 SEHNR and CDR2 FQNEAQ (reference sequence). The V gene end was trimmed by 5 bases and the J gene end by 5 bases; junction bases not matched to a gene: 11. This CDR3 has 16 residues. Written as DNA, the CDR3 is TGTGCCAGCAGCCTAAGACAGGGGCCGCCAAACAATGAGCAGTTCTTC. It codes for CASSLRQGPPNNEQFF.

This rearrangement joins TRBV6-6 to TRBJ1-2; 8 bases are shared with TRBD1. Germline V lookup: CDR1 MNHNY, CDR2 SVGAGI (reference sequence). This CDR3 contains 16 residues. V lost 7 bases to trimming and J lost 4 bases; unmatched junction nucleotides: 14. In DNA, the CDR3 is TGTGCCAGCAACAAACAAAATTCAGGGGGCCTCTATGGCTACACCTTC. Translating it yields CASNKQNSGGLYGYTF.

The chain employs TRBV12-5 and TRBJ1-5, with D unresolved. Germline V gene data show CDR1 as LGHNT and CDR2 as FRNRAP. The V gene lost 3 bases and the J gene lost 5 bases, with 5 bases spanning the gap. The CDR3 has 12 residues. The CDR3 bases are TGTGCTAGTGGTTTAATAGATCAGCCCCAGCATTTT. Amino acid sequence: CASGLIDQPQHF.

This clone appeared a single time. This chain links TRBV28 with TRBJ2-1; 8 positions match TRBD2. The V gene end was trimmed by 5 bases and the J gene end by 3 bases; junction bases not matched to a gene: 6. This CDR3 is 15 amino acids long. Germline CDR1 reads MDHEN; CDR2 reads SYDVKM. CDR3 sequence reads: CASSPPGGGYNEQFF. In DNA, the CDR3 is TGTGCCAGCAGTCCGCCGGGGGGGGGCTACAATGAGCAGTTCTTC.

The chain recombines TRBV10-2 with TRBJ1-5; 8 bases are shared with TRBD1. Germline CDR1 is WSHSY and CDR2 is SAAADI. V shed 0 bases and J 7 bases; nucleotides not matched to a gene: 14. The CDR3 covers 18 residues. DNA for the CDR3: TGCGCCAGCAGTGAGTCCGTCTTCTGGGCGACAGGGGACCAGCCCCAGCATTTT. It specifies CASSESVFWATGDQPQHF.

This chain connects TRBV4-1 to TRBJ1-5; D is perhaps TRBD1 (6 bases). The CDR3 totals 16 residues. CDR1 and CDR2 from the germline V gene are MGHRA and YSYEKL. Trimming removed 0 bases at V and 5 bases at J, with 14 bases between. CDR3 protein: CASSQDGVGGYQPQHF. Here the CDR3 DNA reads TGCGCCAGCAGCCAAGATGGGGTAGGGGGATATCAGCCCCAGCATTTT.

The J gene is TRBJ1-2, the V gene TRBV9; D is ambiguous. In germline, CDR1 is SGDLS, CDR2 YYNGEE. Trimming stripped 0 bases from V and 0 bases from J, with 12 bases between. The CDR3 loop spans 16 amino acids. The CDR3 region is CASSVAASSANYGYTF. CDR3 sequence (DNA): TGTGCCAGCAGCGTAGCTGCGAGCAGCGCTAACTATGGCTACACCTTC.

This chain uses TRBV5-5 with TRBJ2-2, with TRBD2 as a possible D gene (5 bases). This CDR3 spans 19 amino acids. V lost 3 bases, J lost 4 bases, and 25 bases lay in between. Germline loops: CDR1 SGHKS, CDR2 YYEKEE (reference sequence). The CDR3 coding sequence is TGTGCCAGCAGCTCCCACCAAACAGACGGAGCGGTTGGCACCGGGGAGCTGTTTTTT. It translates to CASSSHQTDGAVGTGELFF.